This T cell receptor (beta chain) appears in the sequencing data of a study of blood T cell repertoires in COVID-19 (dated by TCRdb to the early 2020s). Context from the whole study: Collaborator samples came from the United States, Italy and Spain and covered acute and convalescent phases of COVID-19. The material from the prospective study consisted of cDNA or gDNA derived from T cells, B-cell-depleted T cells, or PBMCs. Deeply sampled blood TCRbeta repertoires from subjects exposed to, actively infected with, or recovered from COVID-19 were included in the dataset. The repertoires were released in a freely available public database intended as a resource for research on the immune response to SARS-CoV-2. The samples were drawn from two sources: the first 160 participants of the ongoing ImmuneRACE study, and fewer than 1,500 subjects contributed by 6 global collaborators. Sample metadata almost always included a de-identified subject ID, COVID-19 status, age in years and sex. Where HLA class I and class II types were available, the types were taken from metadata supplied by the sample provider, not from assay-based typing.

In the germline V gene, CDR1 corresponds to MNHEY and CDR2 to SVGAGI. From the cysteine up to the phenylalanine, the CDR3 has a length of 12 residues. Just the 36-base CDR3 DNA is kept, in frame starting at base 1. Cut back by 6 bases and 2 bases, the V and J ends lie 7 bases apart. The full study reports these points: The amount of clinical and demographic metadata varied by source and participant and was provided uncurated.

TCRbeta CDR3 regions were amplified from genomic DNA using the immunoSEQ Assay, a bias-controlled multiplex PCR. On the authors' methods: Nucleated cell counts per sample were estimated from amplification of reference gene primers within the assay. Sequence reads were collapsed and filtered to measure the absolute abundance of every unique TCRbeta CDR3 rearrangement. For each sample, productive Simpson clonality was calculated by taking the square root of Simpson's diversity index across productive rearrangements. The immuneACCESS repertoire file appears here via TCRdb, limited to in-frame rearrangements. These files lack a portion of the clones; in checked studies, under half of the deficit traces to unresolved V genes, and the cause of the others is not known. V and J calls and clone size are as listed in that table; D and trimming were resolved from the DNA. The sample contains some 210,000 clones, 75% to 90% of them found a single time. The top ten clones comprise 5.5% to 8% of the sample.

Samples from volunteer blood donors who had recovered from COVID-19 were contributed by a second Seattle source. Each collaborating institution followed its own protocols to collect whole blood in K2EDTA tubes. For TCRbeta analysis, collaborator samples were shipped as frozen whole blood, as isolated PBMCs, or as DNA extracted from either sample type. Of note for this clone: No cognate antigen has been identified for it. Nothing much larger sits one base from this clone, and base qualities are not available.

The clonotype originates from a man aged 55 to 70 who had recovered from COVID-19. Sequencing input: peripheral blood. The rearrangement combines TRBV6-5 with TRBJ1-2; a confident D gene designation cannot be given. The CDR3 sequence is CASRDTNYGYTF. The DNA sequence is TGTGCCAGCAGAGACACAAACTATGGCTACACCTTC.